This entry describes one TCR beta chain. It has no known antigen specificity. Base-call qualities are not available, and no considerably larger clone is one nucleotide away. TCR CDR3 regions were amplified from genomic DNA by multiplex PCR using the deep immunoSEQ assay. For each cell subset, the extracted genomic DNA was distributed evenly across all wells of several immunoSEQ 96-well plates, and each plate served as one replicate. For sorted subsets, approximately 0.2 ug of genomic DNA, equivalent to roughly 33,000 T cell genomes, went into each replicate PCR. Purified libraries were measured with a Qubit 3.0 fluorometer, size-checked on a Bioanalyzer 2100, and measured again with the KAPA Library Quantification kit. A separate single-read 150-cycle Illumina NextSeq 550 flow cell was used to sequence each immunoSEQ 96-well plate. The authors processed their data as follows. Because the immunoSEQ output held only junctional sequences and lacked quality scores, the filtering could not match the filtering applied to full-length reads. To assign V/J genes and CDR3, sequences were annotated against IMGT germline references using PyIR, a Python wrapper for IgBLAST v1.9. Reads were removed for weak V/J assignments (E-value above 1e-6), missing CDR3, stop codons, out-of-frame junctions, or ambiguous translated residues. V3J clonotypes were defined by identical inferred V gene, J gene, and CDR3 amino acid sequence. Percentage overlap between repertoires was calculated by dividing the number of shared unique clonotypes by the size of the smaller repertoire. Richness of each repertoire was evaluated using RTK rarefaction, the Chao1 estimator, and Recon v2.1 estimates of unobserved clonotypes. Generation probabilities were computed with OLGA for all TCRbeta clonotypes obtained by the gDNA method from a handful of donors. The table was pulled from immuneACCESS by TCRdb, which kept in-frame rearrangements only. Such tables lose some clones; where checked, under half of the loss comes from unresolved V genes, and the rest has no known cause. V and J calls and clone size are given by that table; D and trimming were obtained from the DNA. This sample comprises more than 600,000 clones, 90% to 95% of them detected only once. Clones ranked in the top ten supply approximately 22% of the sample.

V ends up 6 bases short and J 0 bases short, with an unmatched junction base count of 3. Based on the germline V gene, the CDR1 and CDR2 sequences are MGHRA and YSYEKL. The CDR3 spans 14 residues, from the cysteine through the phenylalanine. The read is trimmed to its CDR3 DNA, 42 bases read in frame from base 1. The data belong to a study of shared clonotypes between healthy human individuals (dated by TCRdb to the early 2020s). Turning to the overall study: The cohort included three men and a couple of women between 18 and 49 years of age. Per donor, three plates each were used for CD4 naive and CD4 memory, two for CD8 naive, and one for CD8 memory. To estimate repertoire size and how much clonotype sharing occurs between individuals, the study deeply sequenced the blood TCR repertoires of about 5 healthy adults. To increase sequencing depth and limit assay-specific biases, TCR repertoire library preparation and sequencing were carried out by different laboratories using diverse techniques. Leukapheresis yielded between about 0.85 and 9 billion PBMCs per donor. Points the paper makes about the study in general: Pairwise subsampling indicated that sequencing depth was expected to affect the degree of clonotype sharing among donors. Only blood was sampled, and tissue TCR repertoires likely differ from those in blood. Naive subsets generally had larger estimated clonotype richness than memory subsets did. Clonotypes shared by all four sorted-subset donors showed higher generation probabilities than non-shared clonotypes. Because the study included only a small number of donors, the genetic and exposure-history diversity represented was limited. Incomplete sequencing was indicated by rarefaction of sorted-subset datasets, despite the large sequencing depth. Across a few donors, approximately 5% of naive CD4, roughly 3.4% of naive CD8, under 2.5% of memory CD4, and approximately 0.4% of memory CD8 clonotypes were shared.

CD8 naive samples were obtained by positive selection for CCR7 among CD45RO-negative cells, yielding a CD45RA+CCR7+ population from which TemRA cells were excluded. Donors were healthy HIV-negative adults with no recently reported acute infections or vaccinations. Every donor was a Caucasian adult living in Nashville, Tennessee, USA. Blood was collected by leukapheresis, and PBMCs were isolated by Ficoll-Histopaque density gradient centrifugation and then cryopreserved in liquid nitrogen vapor phase. Analytical flow cytometry was used to check the purity and quantity of every magnetically sorted T cell population. From each sorted fraction, genomic DNA was isolated and quantified by UV absorbance on a Nanodrop 2000c.

The V and J genes are TRBV4-1 and TRBJ1-1, with TRBD1 matching 8 junction bases. The origin of this receptor is a man aged 25-40 years in good health. Sequencing was performed on naive CD8+ T cells sorted from blood. Interpreted using the paper, the cell subset or site label stands for: CD45RA+CCR7+. Here the CDR3 is given as CASRRTGLNTEAFF. The bases read TGCGCCAGCAGGAGGACAGGGTTGAACACTGAAGCTTTCTTT.